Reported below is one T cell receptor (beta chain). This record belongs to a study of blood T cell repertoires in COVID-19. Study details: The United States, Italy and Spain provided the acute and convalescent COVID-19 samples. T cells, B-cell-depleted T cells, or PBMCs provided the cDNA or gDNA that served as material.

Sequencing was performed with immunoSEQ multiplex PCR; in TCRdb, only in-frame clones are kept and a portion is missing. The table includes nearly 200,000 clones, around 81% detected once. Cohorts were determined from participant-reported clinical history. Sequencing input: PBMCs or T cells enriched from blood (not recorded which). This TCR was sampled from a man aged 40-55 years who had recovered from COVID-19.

The CDR3 nucleotides read TGTGCCAGCAGCCAATACTACGAGCAGTACTTC. Amino acid sequence: CASSQYYEQYF. The J gene is TRBJ2-7, the V gene TRBV14; D gene uncertain. The V end lost 2 bases, the J end lost 3 bases, and 2 bases lay between the germline ends. Germline V gene lookup returns CDR1 SGHDN and CDR2 FVKESK. The CDR3 totals 11 residues.